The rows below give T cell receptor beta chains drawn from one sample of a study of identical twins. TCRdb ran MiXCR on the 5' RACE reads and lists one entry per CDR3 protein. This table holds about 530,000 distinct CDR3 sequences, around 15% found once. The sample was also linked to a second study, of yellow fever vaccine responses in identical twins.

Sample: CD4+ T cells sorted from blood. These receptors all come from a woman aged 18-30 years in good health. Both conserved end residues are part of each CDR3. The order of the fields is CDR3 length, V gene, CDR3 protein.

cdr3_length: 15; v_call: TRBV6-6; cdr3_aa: CASSYWAGGHETQYF
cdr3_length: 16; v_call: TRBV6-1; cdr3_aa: CASSLRLAGHTGELFF
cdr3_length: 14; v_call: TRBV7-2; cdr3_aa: CASSRRVVAYEQYF
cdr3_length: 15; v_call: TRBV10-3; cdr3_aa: CAISGPGAGQDTQYF
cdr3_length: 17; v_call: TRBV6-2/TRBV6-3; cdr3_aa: CASTWTSGSSNTGELFF
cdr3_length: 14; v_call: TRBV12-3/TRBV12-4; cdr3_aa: CASSLASVNNEQFF
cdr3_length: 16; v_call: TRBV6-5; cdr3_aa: CASSYRTSGRRETQYF
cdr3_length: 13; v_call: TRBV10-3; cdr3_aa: CAISSGSQETQYF
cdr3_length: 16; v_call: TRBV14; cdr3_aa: CASSQGGAGGGDTQYF
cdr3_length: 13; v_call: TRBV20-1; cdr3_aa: CSAHISPTYEQYF
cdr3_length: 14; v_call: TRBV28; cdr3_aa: CASSFFAGEDTQYF
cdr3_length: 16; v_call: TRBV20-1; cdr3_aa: CSARVLGGGASDTQYF
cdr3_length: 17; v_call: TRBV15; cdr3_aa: CATSRGLYGKMNTEAFF
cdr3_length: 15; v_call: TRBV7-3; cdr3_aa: CASSPSSGAYNEQFF
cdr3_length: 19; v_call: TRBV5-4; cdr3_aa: CASSSSLITGPLFNQPQHF
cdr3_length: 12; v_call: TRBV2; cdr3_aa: CASKKSDQPQHF
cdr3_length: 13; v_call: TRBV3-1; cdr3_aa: CASRDRVPGELFF
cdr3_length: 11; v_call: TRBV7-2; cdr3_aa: CASSPATEAFF
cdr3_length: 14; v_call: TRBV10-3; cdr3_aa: CAISDGTGSYEQYF
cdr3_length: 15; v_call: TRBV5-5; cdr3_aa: CASSLFGLSYNEQFF
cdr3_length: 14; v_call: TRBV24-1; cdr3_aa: CATSGSGLNEKLFF
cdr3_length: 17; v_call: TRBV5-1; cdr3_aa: CASSSGLAGPTTGELFF
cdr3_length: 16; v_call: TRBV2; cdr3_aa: CASSARRGTRYNEQFF
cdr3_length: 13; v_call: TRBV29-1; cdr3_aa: CSVDSSGGGEQFF
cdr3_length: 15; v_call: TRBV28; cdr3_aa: CASSLIAGTGMMAFF
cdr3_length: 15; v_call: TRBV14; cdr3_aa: CASSQMGQAHNEQFF
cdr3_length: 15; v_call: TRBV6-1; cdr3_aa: CASSEPRSANYGYTF
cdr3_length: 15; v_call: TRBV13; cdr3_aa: CASSLDRGYTGELFF
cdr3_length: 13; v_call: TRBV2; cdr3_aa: CASRRAGGNIQYF
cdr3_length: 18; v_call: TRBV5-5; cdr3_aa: CASSFLVTGGGRNQPQHF
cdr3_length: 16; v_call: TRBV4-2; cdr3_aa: CASSQGWTSGSDEQFF
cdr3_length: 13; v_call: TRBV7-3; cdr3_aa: CASSLTSTGELFF
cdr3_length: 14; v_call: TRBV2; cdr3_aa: CASNEQGSGGELFF
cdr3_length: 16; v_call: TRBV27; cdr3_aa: CASSSGPAEANYGYTF
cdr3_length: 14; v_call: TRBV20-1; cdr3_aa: CSARGESNTGELFF
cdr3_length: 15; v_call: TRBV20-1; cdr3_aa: CSASPGTSGSYEQYF
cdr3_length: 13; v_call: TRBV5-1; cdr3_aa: CASSGPSTDTQYF
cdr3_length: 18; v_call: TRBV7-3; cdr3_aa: CASSWGLAGPSSYNEQFF
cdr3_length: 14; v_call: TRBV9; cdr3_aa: CASSPRMPANEQFF
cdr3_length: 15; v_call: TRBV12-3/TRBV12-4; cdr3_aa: CASSLSGTSGSEQFF
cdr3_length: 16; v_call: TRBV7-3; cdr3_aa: CASSLSPLAGENEQFF
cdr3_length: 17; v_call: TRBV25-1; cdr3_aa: CASSEMTGGIGITEAFF
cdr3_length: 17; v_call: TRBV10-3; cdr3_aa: CAISQTGQRTWQETQYF
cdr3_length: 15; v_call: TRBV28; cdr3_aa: CASSPERGWWNEQFF
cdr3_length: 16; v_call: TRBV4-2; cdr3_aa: CASSQEGTRIPYEQYF
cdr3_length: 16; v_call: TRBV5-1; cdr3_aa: CASSLAVAGGTGELFF
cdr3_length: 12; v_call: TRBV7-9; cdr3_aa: CAGYDRDNEQFF
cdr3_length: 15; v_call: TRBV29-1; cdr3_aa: CSVELAGVNTGELFF
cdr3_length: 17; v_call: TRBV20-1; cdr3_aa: CSARHLTASSYNSPLHF
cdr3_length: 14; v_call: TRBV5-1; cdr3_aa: CASSSRPRDSPLHF
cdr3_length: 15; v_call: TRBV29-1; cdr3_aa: CSVEGRDRNYNEQFF
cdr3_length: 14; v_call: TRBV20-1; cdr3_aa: CSAREDRGLGEAFF
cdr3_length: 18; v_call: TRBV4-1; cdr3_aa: CASSQGGGYLRSTDTQYF
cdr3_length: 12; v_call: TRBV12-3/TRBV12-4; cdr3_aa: CASSFMHGELFF
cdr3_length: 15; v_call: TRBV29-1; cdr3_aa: CSAGKEGGDYNEQFF
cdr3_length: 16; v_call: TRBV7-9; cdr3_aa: CASSLDWEWDNNEQFF
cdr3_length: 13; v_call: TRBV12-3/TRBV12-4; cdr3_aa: CASSSPIFSEAFF
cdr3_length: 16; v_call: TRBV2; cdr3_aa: CASSEMGLAEQETQYF